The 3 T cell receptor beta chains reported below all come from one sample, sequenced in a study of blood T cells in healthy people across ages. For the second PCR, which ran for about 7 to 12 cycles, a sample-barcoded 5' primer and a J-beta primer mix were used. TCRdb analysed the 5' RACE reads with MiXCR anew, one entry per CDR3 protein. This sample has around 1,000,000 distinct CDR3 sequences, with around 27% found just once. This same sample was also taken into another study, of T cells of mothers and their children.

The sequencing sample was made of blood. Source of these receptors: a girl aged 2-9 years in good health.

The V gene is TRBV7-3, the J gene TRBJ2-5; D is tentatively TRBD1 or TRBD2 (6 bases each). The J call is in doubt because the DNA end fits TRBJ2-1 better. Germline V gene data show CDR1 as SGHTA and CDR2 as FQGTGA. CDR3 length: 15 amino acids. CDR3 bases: TGTGCCAGCAGCCCTTACAAGGGGGGCAGCTATGAGCAGTTCTTC. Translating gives CASSPYKGGSYEQFF.

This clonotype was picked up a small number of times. Written as DNA, the CDR3 is TGTGCCAGCAGTTCTCCCTACAGGCCTAGCACAGATACGCAGTATTTT. Translating gives CASSSPYRPSTDTQYF. The chain has TRBV28 and TRBJ2-3, with a weak D call TRBD1 (5 bases). Germline values: CDR1 MDHEN, CDR2 SYDVKM. The CDR3 extends over 16 amino acids. Trimming took off 4 bases at V and 0 bases at J, with 14 bases between the two ends. The whole variable domain, filled in from reference TRBV28 and TRBJ2-3, reads DVKVTQSSRYLVKRTGEKVFLECVQDMDHENMFWYRQDPGLGLRLIYFSYDVKMKEKGDIPEGYSVSREKKERFSLILESASTNQTSMYLCASSSPYRPSTDTQYFGPGTRLTVL.

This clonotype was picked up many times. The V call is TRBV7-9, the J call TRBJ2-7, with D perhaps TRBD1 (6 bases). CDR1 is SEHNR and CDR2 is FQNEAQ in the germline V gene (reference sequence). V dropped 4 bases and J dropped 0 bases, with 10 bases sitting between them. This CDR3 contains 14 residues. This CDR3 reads CASSSRDTSYEQYF. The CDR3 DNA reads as TGTGCCAGCAGCTCCCGGGACACCTCCTACGAGCAGTACTTC.